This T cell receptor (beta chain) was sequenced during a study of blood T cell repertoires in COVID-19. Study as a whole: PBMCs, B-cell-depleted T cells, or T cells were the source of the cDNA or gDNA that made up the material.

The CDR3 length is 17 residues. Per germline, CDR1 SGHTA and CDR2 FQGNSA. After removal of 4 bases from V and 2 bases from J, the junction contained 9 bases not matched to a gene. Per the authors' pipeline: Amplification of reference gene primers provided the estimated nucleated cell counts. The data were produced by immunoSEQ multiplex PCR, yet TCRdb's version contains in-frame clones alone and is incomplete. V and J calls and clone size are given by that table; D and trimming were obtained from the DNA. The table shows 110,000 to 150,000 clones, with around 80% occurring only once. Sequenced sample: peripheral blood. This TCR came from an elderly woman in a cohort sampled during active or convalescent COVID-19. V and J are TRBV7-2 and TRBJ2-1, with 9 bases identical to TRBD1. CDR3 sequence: CASSYFIGTGTYNEQFF. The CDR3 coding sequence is TGTGCCAGCAGCTATTTCATCGGGACAGGGACCTACAATGAGCAGTTCTTC.